Presented here are 23 T cell receptor beta chains from one specimen sequenced in a study of T cell changes during pregnancy in multiple sclerosis. The protocol was immunoSEQ multiplex PCR, while the TCRdb copy is restricted to in-frame clones and leaves out a portion. The sample holds 85,000 to 130,000 clones; about 94% are singletons and the top ten take more than 0.8%. Sequenced here: peripheral blood, sampled before pregnancy. The receptor source for this set is a female donor with multiple sclerosis, enrolled in a pregnancy study.

The chain carries TRBV7-9 and TRBJ1-4; perhaps TRBD1 as D (6 bases). This CDR3 has 13 residues. V was cut by 4 bases and J by 12 bases, with 15 bases left in between. Germline-derived CDR1 and CDR2 are SEHNR and FQNEAQ (reference sequence). The CDR3 DNA reads as TGTGCCAGCAGCTCCGACCTGACAGGCGAACTGTTTTTT. It encodes CASSSDLTGELFF.

The J gene is TRBJ1-4, the V gene TRBV5-1; possible D gene TRBD1, 5 bases. The CDR3 is made up of 15 amino acids. In germline, CDR1 is SGHRS, CDR2 YFSETQ. V dropped 0 bases and J dropped 8 bases, with 14 bases sitting between them. CDR3 bases: TGCGCCAGCAGCTTGGAAGTAGGGGCACGGGAAAAACTGTTTTTT. This sequence encodes CASSLEVGAREKLFF.

This sequence joins TRBV19 and TRBJ1-1; a weak D match, TRBD1 (5 bases). Germline CDR1 is LNHDA and CDR2 is SQIVND (reference sequence). CDR3 size: 14 residues. Trimming stripped 8 bases from V and 11 bases from J, with 24 bases between. CDR3 nucleotide sequence: TGTGCCAGTCGATGGGGGGGTATGTCGATTGAGGCTTTCTTT. The encoded protein is CASRWGGMSIEAFF.

Details on this clone: This CDR3 is also generated by other DNA sequences in the sample. V usage is TRBV5-4 and J usage is TRBJ2-7; 7 bases line up with TRBD1. The CDR3 is made up of 13 amino acids. Germline CDR1 reads SGHNT; CDR2 reads YYREEE (reference sequence). V lost 2 bases to trimming and J lost 3 bases; unmatched junction nucleotides: 2. CDR3 in amino acids: CASSLGQDYEQYF. For the CDR3, the DNA is TGTGCCAGCAGCTTAGGACAGGACTACGAGCAGTACTTC.

This chain links TRBV2 with TRBJ2-4; possible D gene TRBD1, 5 bases. CDR1 is SNHLY and CDR2 is FYNNEI in the germline V gene. The CDR3 is made up of 11 amino acids. Trimming took 8 bases from V and 5 from J, leaving 7 bases between them. This CDR3 reads CASLRENIQYF. The CDR3 DNA is TGTGCCAGCCTCAGGGAAAACATTCAGTACTTC.

The J gene is TRBJ1-1, the V gene TRBV6-1; 7 bases are shared with TRBD1. V shed 4 bases and J 0 bases; nucleotides not matched to a gene: 2. The germline CDR1 and CDR2 sequences are MNHNS and SASEGT. The length of the CDR3 is 14 residues. This chain's CDR3 is CASSAGTVNTEAFF. In nucleotides, the CDR3 is TGTGCCAGCAGTGCAGGGACAGTGAACACTGAAGCTTTCTTT.

With respect to this clone: The junction departs from germline at one end; a sequencing error may be responsible. V and J are TRBV27 and TRBJ1-5, with 9 bases fitting TRBD1. The germline CDR1 and CDR2 sequences are MNHEY and SMNVEV (reference sequence). The CDR3 is 15 amino acids. As DNA, the CDR3 is TGTGCCAGCAGAAGGGGGACAGGGATCAATGAGCCCCAGCATTTT. This encodes CASRRGTGINEPQHF.

This rearrangement joins TRBV27 to TRBJ2-7; tentative D call: TRBD2 (5 bases). The germline gives CDR1 MNHEY, CDR2 SMNVEV (reference sequence). V dropped 5 bases and J dropped 4 bases, with 15 bases sitting between them. CDR3 length: 14 residues. The CDR3 here is CASSPTAGGYEQYF. CDR3 sequence (DNA): TGTGCCAGCAGTCCCACTGCGGGTGGTTACGAGCAGTACTTC.

The chain joins TRBV5-1 to TRBJ2-1, with 9 bases that match TRBD2. Trimming took 4 bases from V and 7 from J; bases not matched to a gene: 9. Germline V gene sequence: CDR1 SGHRS, CDR2 YFSETQ. The CDR3 has 15 residues. CDR3 sequence (DNA): TGCGCCAGCAGCACCGGAGGTAGCGGGAGTAATGAGCAGTTCTTC. It is translated as CASSTGGSGSNEQFF.

This chain joins TRBV28 and TRBJ2-7; 11 nucleotides align to TRBD2. The V and J ends lost 6 bases and 5 bases, in that order; junction bases with no gene match: 3. The CDR3 totals 13 residues. The germline gives CDR1 MDHEN, CDR2 SYDVKM. The CDR3 DNA reads TGTGCCAGCAGGGGACTAGCGGAACACGAGCAGTACTTC. This encodes CASRGLAEHEQYF.

The chain links TRBV5-4 to TRBJ2-1; 7 bases fit TRBD1. CDR3 length equals 14 residues. Germline trimming cut 4 bases from V and 7 bases from J; bases unmatched to any gene: 8. Germline V gives CDR1 SGHNT, CDR2 YYREEE (reference sequence). The CDR3, as DNA: TGTGCCAGCAGCCCCCGACAGGGTGGGAATGAGCAGTTCTTC. It translates to CASSPRQGGNEQFF.

This clone was observed a few times. V usage is TRBV18 and J usage is TRBJ1-4, with D uncertain. The CDR3 is made up of 13 amino acids. Per germline, CDR1 KGHSH and CDR2 LQKENI. Trimming cost V 4 bases and J 4 bases, with 7 bases left between them. This chain's CDR3 is CASSQESNEKLFF. The CDR3 bases are TGTGCCAGCTCACAAGAGAGTAATGAAAAACTGTTTTTT.

The chain has TRBV4-3 and TRBJ1-4; 7 nucleotides match TRBD1. Germline CDR1 reads LGHNA; CDR2 reads YSLEER. J was trimmed by 8 bases and V by 1 base; bases with no gene match: 7. The CDR3 has 15 amino acids. The DNA of the CDR3 is TGCGCCAGCAGCCAAGGAGACAGGGCGGGCGAAAAACTGTTTTTT. As protein: CASSQGDRAGEKLFF.

The chain joins TRBV9 to TRBJ1-2, with a tentative D call TRBD1 (5 bases). Germline loops: CDR1 SGDLS, CDR2 YYNGEE. The CDR3 has 14 residues. V lost 0 bases and J lost 7, with 13 bases in between. DNA of the CDR3: TGTGCCAGCAGCGTAGAGGAGGGGTTCGGTGGCTACACCTTC. This codes for CASSVEEGFGGYTF.

V is TRBV6-6 and J is TRBJ2-7, with a possible D match to TRBD2 (5 bases). CDR1 is MNHNY, CDR2 SVGAGI, per germline (reference sequence). The CDR3 covers 13 residues. V lost 0 bases and J lost 5, with 8 bases in between. CDR3 amino acids: CASSYSLVDEQYF. The CDR3 DNA reads TGTGCCAGCAGTTACTCACTAGTTGACGAGCAGTACTTC.

This clone appeared once. The rearrangement joins TRBV19 to TRBJ1-1; weak D call: TRBD1 (6 bases). The CDR3 consists of 15 residues. V lost 9 bases and J 1 base, leaving 18 bases between the germline ends. Germline V gene data show CDR1 as LNHDA and CDR2 as SQIVND (reference sequence). CDR3 residues: CASTAGGGANTEAFF. CDR3 nucleotide sequence: TGTGCCAGCACCGCCGGGGGGGGCGCGAACACTGAAGCTTTCTTT.

In DNA, the CDR3 is TGTGCCTGGGACCGACAGGGTGATCAGCCCCAGCATTTT. As protein: CAWDRQGDQPQHF. The V call is TRBV30, the J call TRBJ1-5; 7 bases fit TRBD1. Germline V gene lookup returns CDR1 GTSNPN and CDR2 SVGIG (reference sequence). V was clipped by 5 bases and J by 5 bases; unmatched bases: 6. The CDR3 runs to 13 residues.

The chain employs TRBV7-9 and TRBJ1-2; TRBD1 matches 8 bases. V dropped 0 bases and J dropped 6; count of bases not matched to a gene: 6. Germline CDR1 and CDR2: SEHNR and FQNEAQ (reference sequence). The CDR3 extends over 15 amino acids. CDR3 DNA sequence: TGTGCCAGCAGCTTAGCAATCGGACAGGGAAATGGCTACACCTTC. Translated, it gives CASSLAIGQGNGYTF.

The gene calls are TRBV7-6 and TRBJ2-5; tentatively, D is TRBD2 (5 bases). CDR1 and CDR2 (germline): SGHVS, FNYEAQ. Trimming pared 3 bases from V and 4 bases from J, leaving 12 bases between. The CDR3 contains 14 residues. The CDR3: CASSFISGVETQYF. CDR3 coding DNA: TGTGCCAGCAGCTTTATATCCGGGGTAGAGACCCAGTACTTC.

The rearrangement links TRBV5-1 to TRBJ2-2, with D tentatively TRBD1 (5 bases). Trimming took off 1 base at V and 3 bases at J, with 13 bases between the two ends. Germline V gene data show CDR1 as SGHRS and CDR2 as YFSETQ. The CDR3 length is 16 residues. The CDR3 DNA reads TGCGCCAGCAGCTTGAGGGGCGTACGGGACACCGGGGAGCTGTTTTTT. It codes for CASSLRGVRDTGELFF.

The rearrangement joins TRBV27 to TRBJ2-7; 7 bases map to TRBD1. The CDR3 is 14 amino acids. Trimming removed 7 bases from V and 1 base from J; junction bases left unmatched: 7. CDR1 MNHEY and CDR2 SMNVEV come from the germline V gene (reference sequence). In nucleotides, the CDR3 is TGTGCCAGCATGGGACAGATGGGTTCCTACGAGCAGTACTTC. Protein sequence: CASMGQMGSYEQYF.

The chain carries TRBV28 and TRBJ2-1; the D gene is possibly TRBD2 (6 bases). The CDR3 length is 13 residues. V was cut by 8 bases and J by 3 bases, with 11 bases left in between. Germline lookup yields CDR1 MDHEN and CDR2 SYDVKM. CDR3 loop: CASVAGLYNEQFF. CDR3 bases: TGTGCCAGCGTGGCGGGGCTCTACAATGAGCAGTTCTTC. The full variable domain, in which reference TRBV28 and TRBJ2-1 provide the parts outside the CDR3, is DVKVTQSSRYLVKRTGEKVFLECVQDMDHENMFWYRQDPGLGLRLIYFSYDVKMKEKGDIPEGYSVSREKKERFSLILESASTNQTSMYLCASVAGLYNEQFFGPGTRLTVL.

The rearrangement uses TRBV6-6 and TRBJ1-5; 7 positions match TRBD1. CDR3 length: 16 amino acids. J was trimmed by 5 bases and V by 2 bases; bases with no gene match: 9. In germline, CDR1 is MNHNY, CDR2 SVGAGI (reference sequence). CDR3 DNA sequence: TGTGCCAGCAGTTACCCCTCACAGGGGTTCGATCAGCCCCAGCATTTT. Its translation: CASSYPSQGFDQPQHF.